This TCR beta chain is drawn from a study of blood T cell repertoires in COVID-19. Study information: From the United States, Italy and Spain came samples of acute and convalescent COVID-19. The analysed material was cDNA or gDNA that came from T cells, B-cell-depleted T cells, or PBMCs.

Per the study methods: Amplification of reference gene primers provided the estimated nucleated cell counts. Clones were sequenced by immunoSEQ multiplex PCR, and TCRdb holds only the in-frame ones, with some missing. D and trimming come from the DNA, and the V and J calls and clone size come from that table. The repertoire holds roughly 140,000 clones, with around 81% as singletons. This CDR3 is built from 19 residues. The TCR sequence derives from a woman in her forties or fifties with acute or convalescent COVID-19. The sequencing input was peripheral blood. This chain links TRBV12-2 with TRBJ2-7; no check of the table's D call, TRBD1, against the DNA was made. TRBV12-2 is an annotated pseudogene. CDR3 DNA: TGTGCAAGTCGCTTAACAAGCGATCGGGACAGGCGAATTACCTACGAGCAGTACTTC. Its protein product is CASRLTSDRDRRITYEQYF.